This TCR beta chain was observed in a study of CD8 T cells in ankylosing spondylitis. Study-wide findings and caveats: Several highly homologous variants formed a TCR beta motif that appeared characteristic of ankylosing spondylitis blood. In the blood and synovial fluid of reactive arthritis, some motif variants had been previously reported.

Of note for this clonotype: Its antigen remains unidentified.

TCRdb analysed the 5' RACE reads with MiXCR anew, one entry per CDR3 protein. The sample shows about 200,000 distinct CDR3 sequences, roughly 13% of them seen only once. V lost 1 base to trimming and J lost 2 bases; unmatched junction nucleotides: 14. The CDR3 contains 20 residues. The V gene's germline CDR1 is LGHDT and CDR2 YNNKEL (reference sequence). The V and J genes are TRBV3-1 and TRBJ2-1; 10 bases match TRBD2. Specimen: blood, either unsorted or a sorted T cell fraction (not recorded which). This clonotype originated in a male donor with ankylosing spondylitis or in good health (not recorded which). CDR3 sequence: CASSQVGFGSGGATYNEQFF. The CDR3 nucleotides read TGTGCCAGCAGCCAAGTAGGTTTCGGGAGCGGGGGGGCCACCTACAATGAGCAGTTCTTC.